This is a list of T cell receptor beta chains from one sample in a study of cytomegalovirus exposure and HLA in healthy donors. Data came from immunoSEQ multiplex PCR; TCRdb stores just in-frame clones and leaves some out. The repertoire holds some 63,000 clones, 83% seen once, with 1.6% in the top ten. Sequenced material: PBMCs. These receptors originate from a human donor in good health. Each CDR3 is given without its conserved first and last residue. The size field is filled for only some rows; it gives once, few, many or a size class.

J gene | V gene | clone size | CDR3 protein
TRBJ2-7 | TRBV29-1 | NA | SVVSMRQGTYEQY
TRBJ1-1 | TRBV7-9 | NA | ASSFSLNTEAF
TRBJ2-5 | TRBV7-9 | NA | SSSSDGETQY
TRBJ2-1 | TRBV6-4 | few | ASSDSGAGDYNEQF
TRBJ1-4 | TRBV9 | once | ASSVADVLRLNEKLF
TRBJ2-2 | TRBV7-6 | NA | ASSLVAGRRGELF
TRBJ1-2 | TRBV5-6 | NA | ASSLSAGNYGYT
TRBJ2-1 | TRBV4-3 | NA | ASSPRVNYNEQF
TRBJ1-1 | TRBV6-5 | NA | ASSRTGTAEAF
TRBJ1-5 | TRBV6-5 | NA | ASSYSLNQPQH
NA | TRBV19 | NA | ASSRSGGYEQY
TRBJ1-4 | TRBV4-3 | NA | ASSQDRGRVEKLF
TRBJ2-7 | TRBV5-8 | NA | ASSLLGLPAYEQY
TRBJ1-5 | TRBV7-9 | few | ASSWGQGYNQPQH
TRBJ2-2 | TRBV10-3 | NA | AITPTSGTNTGELF
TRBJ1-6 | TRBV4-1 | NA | ASSLTGFYDNSPLH
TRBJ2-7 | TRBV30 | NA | ACSRGMDEQY
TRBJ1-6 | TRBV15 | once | ATSRDLSPLH
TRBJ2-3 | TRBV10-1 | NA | ASSDPGSTDTQY
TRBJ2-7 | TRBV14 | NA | ASSPTQGAHEQY
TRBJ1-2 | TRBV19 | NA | ASSTTGAANYGYT
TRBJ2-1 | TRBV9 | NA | ASSVGTTVGNEQF
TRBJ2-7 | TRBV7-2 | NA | ASSATSGINYEQY
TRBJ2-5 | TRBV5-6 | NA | ASSFSETGWETQY
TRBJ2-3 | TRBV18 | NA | ASSQQHTDTQY
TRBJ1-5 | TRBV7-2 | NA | ASSRTGRDQPQH
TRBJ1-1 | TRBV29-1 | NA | SVAAQGYTEAF
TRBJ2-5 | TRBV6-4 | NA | ASSDPSLRVYLICLFGTQY
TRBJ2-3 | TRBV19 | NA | ASSVYRGSGDTQY
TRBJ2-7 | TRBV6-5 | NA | ASSYRGLLYEQY
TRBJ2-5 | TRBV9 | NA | ASSVGLAGVETQY
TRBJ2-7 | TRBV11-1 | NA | ASSSKSSIQGSSYEQY
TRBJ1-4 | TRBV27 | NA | ASSFLTPLATNEKLF
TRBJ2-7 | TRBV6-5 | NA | ASAIDWNSMNEQY
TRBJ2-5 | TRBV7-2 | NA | ASSLTGWRETQY
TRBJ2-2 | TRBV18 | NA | ASSPSMTGSGELF
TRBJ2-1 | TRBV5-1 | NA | ASSTRTGEEGYNEQF
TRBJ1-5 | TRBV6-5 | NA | ASSPGTGRQPQH
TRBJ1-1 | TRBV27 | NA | ASSLGDRGPNTEAF
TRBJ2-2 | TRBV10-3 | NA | AISPGTGAGELF
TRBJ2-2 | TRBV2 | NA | ASSLASTGELF
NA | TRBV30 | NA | AWDRGSDEQY
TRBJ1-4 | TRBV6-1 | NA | ASSEGYALATNEKLF
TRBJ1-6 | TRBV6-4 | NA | ASSDSEGGGSPLH